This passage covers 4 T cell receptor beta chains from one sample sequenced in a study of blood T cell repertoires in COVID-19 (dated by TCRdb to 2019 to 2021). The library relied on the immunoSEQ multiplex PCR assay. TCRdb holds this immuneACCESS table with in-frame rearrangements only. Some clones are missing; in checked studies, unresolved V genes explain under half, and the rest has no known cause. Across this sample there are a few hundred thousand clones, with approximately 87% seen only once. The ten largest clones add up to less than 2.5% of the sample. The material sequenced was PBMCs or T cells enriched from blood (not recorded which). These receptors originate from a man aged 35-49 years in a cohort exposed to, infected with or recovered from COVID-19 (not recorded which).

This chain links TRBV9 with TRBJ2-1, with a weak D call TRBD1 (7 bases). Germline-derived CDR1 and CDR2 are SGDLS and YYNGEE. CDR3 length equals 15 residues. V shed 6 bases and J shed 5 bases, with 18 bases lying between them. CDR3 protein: CASNPGGGVHNEQFF. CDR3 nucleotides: TGTGCCAGCAACCCTGGAGGGGGCGTCCACAATGAGCAGTTCTTC.

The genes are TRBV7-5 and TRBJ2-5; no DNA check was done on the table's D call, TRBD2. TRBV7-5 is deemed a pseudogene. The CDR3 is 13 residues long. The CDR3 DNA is TGTGTCAGAAGCTTAGAGCTGGAGGAGACCCAGTACTTC. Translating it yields CVRSLELEETQYF.

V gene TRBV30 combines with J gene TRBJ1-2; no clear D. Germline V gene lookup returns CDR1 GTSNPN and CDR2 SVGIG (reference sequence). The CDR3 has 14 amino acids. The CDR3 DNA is TGTGCGGCCCGGGTAGCTGGTTCTAACTATGGCTACACCTTC. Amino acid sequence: CAARVAGSNYGYTF.

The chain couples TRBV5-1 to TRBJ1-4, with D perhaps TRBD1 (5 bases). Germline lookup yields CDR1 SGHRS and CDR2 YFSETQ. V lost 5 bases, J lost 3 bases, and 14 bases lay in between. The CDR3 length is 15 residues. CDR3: CASSQDWTPNEKLFF. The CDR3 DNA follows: TGCGCCAGCAGTCAAGACTGGACACCTAATGAAAAACTGTTTTTT.